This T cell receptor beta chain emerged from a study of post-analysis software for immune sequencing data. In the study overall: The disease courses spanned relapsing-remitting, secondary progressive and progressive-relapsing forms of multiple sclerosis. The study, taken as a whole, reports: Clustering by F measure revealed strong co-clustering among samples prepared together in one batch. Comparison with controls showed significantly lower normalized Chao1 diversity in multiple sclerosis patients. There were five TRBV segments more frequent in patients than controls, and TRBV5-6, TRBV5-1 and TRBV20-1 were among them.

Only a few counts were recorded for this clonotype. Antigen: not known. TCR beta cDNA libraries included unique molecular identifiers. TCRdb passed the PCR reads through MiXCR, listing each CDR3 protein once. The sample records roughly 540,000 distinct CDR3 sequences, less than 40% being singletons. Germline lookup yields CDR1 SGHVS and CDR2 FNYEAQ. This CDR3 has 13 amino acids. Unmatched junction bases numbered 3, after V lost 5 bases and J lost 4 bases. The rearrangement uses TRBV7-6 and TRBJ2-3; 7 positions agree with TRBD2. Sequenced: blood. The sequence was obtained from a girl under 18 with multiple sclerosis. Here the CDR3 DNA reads TGTGCCAGCAGCCCCGCGGGGGCAGATACGCAGTATTTT. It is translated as CASSPAGADTQYF.